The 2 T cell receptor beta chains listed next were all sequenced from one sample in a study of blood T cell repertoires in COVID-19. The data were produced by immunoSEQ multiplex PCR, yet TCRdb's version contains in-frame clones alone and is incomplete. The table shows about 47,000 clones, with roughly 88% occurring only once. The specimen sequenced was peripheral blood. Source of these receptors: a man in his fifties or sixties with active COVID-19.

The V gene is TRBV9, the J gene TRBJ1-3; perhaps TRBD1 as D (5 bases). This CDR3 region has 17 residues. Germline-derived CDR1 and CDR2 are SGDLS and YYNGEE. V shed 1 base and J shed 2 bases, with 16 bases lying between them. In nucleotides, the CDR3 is TGTGCCAGCAGCGTATGGGCAGGGCCATCGCCTGGAAACACCATATATTTT. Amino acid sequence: CASSVWAGPSPGNTIYF. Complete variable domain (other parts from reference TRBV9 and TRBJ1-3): DSGVTQTPKHLITATGQRVTLRCSPRSGDLSVYWYQQSLDQGLQFLIQYYNGEERAKGNILERFSAQQFPDLHSELNLSSLELGDSALYFCASSVWAGPSPGNTIYFGEGSWLTVV.

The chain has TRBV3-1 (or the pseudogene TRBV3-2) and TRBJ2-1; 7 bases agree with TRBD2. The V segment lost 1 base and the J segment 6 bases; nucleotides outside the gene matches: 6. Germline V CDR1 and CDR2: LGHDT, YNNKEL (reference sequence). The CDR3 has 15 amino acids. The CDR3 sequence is CASSQAGTTFNEQFF. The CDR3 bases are TGTGCCAGCAGCCAAGCCGGGACTACCTTCAATGAGCAGTTCTTC.